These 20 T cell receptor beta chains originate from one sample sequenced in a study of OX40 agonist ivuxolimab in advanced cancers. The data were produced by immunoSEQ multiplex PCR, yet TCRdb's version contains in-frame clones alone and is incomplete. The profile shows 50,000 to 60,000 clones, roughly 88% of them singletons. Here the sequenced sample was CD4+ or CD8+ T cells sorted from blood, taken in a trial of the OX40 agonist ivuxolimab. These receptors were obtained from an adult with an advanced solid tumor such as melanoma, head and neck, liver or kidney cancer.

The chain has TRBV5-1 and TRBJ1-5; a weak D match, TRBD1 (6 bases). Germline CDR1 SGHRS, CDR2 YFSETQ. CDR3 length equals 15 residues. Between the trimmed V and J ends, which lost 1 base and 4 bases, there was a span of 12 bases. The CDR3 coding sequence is TGCGCCAGCAGCTTGTATCCAGGGGTTAATCAGCCCCAGCATTTT. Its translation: CASSLYPGVNQPQHF.

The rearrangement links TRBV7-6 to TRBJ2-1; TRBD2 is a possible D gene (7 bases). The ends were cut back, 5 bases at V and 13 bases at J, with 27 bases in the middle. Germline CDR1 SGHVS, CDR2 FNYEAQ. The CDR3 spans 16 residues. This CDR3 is CASSIGGEAPRSRQFF. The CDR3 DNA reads TGTGCCAGCAGCATAGGGGGGGAGGCGCCCCGCTCGAGACAGTTCTTC.

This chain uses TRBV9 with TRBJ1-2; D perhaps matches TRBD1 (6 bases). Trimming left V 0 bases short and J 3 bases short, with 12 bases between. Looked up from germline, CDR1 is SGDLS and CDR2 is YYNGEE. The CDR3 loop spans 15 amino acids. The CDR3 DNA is TGTGCCAGCAGCGTAGCGCCACAGGGTGACTATGGCTACACCTTC. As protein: CASSVAPQGDYGYTF. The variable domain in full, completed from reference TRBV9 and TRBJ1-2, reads DSGVTQTPKHLITATGQRVTLRCSPRSGDLSVYWYQQSLDQGLQFLIQYYNGEERAKGNILERFSAQQFPDLHSELNLSSLELGDSALYFCASSVAPQGDYGYTFGSGTRLTVV.

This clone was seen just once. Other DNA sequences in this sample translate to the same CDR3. CDR3 in DNA: TGTGCCAGCAGCTTTTTTAACAGGGGTTCACCCCTCCACTTT. Protein product: CASSFFNRGSPLHF. The chain uses TRBV14 and TRBJ1-6; 7 nucleotides match TRBD1. Germline V CDR1 and CDR2: SGHDN, FVKESK. V lost 5 bases, J lost 9 bases, and 7 bases stayed unmatched. The CDR3 spans 14 residues.

CDR3 region: CAWNQGGPTEAFF. The CDR3 DNA reads as TGTGCCTGGAACCAGGGAGGTCCGACTGAAGCTTTCTTT. The V call is TRBV30, the J call TRBJ1-1; TRBD1 is a possible D gene (5 bases). With 4 bases removed from V and 5 bases from J, the gap between germline ends came to 14 bases. CDR3 length: 13 amino acids. Germline V gene sequence: CDR1 GTSNPN, CDR2 SVGIG (reference sequence).

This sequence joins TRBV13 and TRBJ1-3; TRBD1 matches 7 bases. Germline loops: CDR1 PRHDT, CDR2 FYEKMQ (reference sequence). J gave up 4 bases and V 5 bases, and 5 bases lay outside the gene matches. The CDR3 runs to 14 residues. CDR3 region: CASSRQGGGNTIYF. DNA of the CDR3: TGTGCCAGCAGCCGACAGGGTGGCGGAAACACCATATATTTT.

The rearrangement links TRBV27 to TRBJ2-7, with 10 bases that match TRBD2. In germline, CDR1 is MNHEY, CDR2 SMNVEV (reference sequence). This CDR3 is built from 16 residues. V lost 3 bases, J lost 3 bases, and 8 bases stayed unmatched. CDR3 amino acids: CASSFEVASGSYEQYF. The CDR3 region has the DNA TGTGCCAGCAGTTTTGAGGTGGCTAGCGGGAGCTACGAGCAGTACTTC.

CDR3 nucleotides: TGTGCCAGCACGTGGGAGGTGGGCAAAAACATTCAGTACTTC. It codes for CASTWEVGKNIQYF. The chain combines TRBV6-1 with TRBJ2-4; D may be TRBD2 (6 bases). Trimming pared 7 bases from V and 3 bases from J, leaving 13 bases between. Germline assignment: CDR1 MNHNS and CDR2 SASEGT. CDR3 length: 14 amino acids.

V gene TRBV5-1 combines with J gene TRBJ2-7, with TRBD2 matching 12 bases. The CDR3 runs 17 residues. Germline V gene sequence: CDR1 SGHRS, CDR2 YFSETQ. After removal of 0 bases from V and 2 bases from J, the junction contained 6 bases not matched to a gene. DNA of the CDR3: TGCGCCAGCAGCTTGGCCCGGACTAGCGGGACTACCTACGAGCAGTACTTC. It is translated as CASSLARTSGTTYEQYF.

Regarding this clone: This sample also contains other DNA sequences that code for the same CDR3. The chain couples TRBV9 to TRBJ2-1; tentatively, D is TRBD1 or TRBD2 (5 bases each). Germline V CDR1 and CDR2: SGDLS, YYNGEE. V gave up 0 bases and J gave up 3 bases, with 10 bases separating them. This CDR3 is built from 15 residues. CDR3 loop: CASSVDGAYYNEQFF. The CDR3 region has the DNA TGTGCCAGCAGCGTAGACGGGGCTTACTACAATGAGCAGTTCTTC. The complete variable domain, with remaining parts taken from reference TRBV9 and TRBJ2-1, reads DSGVTQTPKHLITATGQRVTLRCSPRSGDLSVYWYQQSLDQGLQFLIQYYNGEERAKGNILERFSAQQFPDLHSELNLSSLELGDSALYFCASSVDGAYYNEQFFGPGTRLTVL.

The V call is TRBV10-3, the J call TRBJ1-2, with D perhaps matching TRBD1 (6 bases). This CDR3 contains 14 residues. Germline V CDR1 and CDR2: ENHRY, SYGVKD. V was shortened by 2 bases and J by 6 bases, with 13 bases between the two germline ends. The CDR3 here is CAISEGQQGDGYTF. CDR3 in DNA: TGTGCCATCAGTGAGGGTCAACAGGGTGATGGCTACACCTTC.

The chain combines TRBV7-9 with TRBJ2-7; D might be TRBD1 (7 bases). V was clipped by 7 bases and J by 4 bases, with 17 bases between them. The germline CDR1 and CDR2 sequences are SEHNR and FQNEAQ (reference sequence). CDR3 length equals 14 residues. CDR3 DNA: TGTGCCAGCACCCCCGCAGGGGGGAGGTACGAGCAGTACTTC. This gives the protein CASTPAGGRYEQYF.

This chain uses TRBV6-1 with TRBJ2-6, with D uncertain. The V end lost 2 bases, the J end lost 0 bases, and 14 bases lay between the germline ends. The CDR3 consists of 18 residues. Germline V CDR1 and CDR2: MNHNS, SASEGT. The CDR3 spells CASSESRQYASGANVLTF. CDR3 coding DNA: TGTGCCAGCAGTGAAAGTAGGCAGTACGCCTCTGGGGCCAACGTCCTGACTTTC.

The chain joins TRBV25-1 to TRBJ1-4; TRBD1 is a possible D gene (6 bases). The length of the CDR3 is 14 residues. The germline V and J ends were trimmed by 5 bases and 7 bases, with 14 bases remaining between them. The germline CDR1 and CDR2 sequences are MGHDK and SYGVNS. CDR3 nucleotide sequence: TGTGCCAGCAGTATACAGGGAGGGGGTGAAAAACTGTTTTTT. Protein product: CASSIQGGGEKLFF.

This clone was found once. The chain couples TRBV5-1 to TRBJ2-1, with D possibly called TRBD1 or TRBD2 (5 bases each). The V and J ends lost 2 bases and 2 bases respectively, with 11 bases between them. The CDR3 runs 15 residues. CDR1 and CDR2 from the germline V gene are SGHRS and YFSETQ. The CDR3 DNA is TGCGCCAGCAGCTTTCGGGGCGAAACCTACAATGAGCAGTTCTTC. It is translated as CASSFRGETYNEQFF.

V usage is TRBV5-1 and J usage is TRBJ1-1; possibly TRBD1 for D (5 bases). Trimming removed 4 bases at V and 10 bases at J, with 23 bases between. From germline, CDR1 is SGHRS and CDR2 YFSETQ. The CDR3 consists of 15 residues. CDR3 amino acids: CASSPLGDGPKGAFF. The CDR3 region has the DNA TGCGCCAGCAGCCCTTTGGGGGATGGGCCAAAAGGAGCTTTCTTT. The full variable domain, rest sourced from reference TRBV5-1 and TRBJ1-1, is KAGVTQTPRYLIKTRGQQVTLSCSPISGHRSVSWYQQTPGQGLQFLFEYFSETQRNKGNFPGRFSGRQFSNSRSEMNVSTLELGDSALYLCASSPLGDGPKGAFFGQGTRLTVV.

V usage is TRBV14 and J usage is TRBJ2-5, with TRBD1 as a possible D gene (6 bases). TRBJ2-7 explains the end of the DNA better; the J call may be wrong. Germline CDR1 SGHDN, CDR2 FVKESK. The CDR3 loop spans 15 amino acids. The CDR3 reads CASSQGFRGPYEQYF. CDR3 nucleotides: TGTGCCAGCAGCCAAGGATTCAGGGGCCCCTACGAGCAGTACTTC.

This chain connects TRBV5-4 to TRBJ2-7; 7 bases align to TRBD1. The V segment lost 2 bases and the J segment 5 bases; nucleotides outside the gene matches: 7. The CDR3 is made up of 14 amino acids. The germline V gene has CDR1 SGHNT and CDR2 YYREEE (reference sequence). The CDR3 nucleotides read TGTGCCAGCAGCTTCACAGGGGAATTGGACGAGCAGTACTTC. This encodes CASSFTGELDEQYF.

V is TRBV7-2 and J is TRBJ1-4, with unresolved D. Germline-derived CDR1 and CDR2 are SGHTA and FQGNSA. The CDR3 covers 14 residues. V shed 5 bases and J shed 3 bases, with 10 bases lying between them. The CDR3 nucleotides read TGTGCCAGCAGCCCCCAGCCATCTAATGAAAAACTGTTTTTT. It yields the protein CASSPQPSNEKLFF.

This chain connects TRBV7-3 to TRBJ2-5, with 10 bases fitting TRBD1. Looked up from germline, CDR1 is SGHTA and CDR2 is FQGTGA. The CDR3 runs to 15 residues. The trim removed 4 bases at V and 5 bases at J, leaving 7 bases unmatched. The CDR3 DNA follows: TGTGCCAGCAGCTCGACAGGGGGCAGGAGCGAGACCCAGTACTTC. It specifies CASSSTGGRSETQYF.